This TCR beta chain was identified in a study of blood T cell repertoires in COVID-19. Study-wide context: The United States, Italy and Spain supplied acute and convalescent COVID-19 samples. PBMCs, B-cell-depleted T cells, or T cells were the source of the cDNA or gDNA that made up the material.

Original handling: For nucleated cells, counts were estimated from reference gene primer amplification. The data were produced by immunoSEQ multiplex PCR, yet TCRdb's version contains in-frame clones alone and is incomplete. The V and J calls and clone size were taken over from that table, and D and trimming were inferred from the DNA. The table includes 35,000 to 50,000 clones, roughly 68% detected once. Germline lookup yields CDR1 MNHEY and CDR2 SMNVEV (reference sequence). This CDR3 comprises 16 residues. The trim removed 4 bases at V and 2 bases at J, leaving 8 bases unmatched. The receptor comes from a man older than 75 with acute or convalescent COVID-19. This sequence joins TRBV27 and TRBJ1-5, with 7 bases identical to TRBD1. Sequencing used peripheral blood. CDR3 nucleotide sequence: TGTGCCAGCAGTTCCCAGACAGGACAGGGCAATCAGCCCCAGCATTTT. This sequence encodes CASSSQTGQGNQPQHF.